The present entry profiles one TCR beta chain with its context. V dropped 0 bases and J dropped 5 bases, with 13 bases sitting between them. Germline lookup yields CDR1 MNHEY and CDR2 SVGEGT. The CDR3 length is 15 residues. This sample was taken from a study of blood T cells in healthy people across ages. A J-beta primer mix and a sample-barcoded 5' primer were used in a second PCR of roughly 6 to 11 cycles. TCRdb fed the 5' RACE reads into MiXCR, producing one record per CDR3 protein. The sample lists around 1,600,000 distinct CDR3 sequences, around 40% seen once, with roughly 3.7% in the top ten. This TCR came from a woman younger than 35 in good health. Specimen: blood. V gene TRBV6-2 or TRBV6-3 combines with J gene TRBJ2-5; D gene unclear. This chain's CDR3 is CASSYSAPIRETQYF. For the CDR3, the DNA is TGTGCCAGCAGTTACTCAGCGCCTATTCGGGAGACCCAGTACTTC.